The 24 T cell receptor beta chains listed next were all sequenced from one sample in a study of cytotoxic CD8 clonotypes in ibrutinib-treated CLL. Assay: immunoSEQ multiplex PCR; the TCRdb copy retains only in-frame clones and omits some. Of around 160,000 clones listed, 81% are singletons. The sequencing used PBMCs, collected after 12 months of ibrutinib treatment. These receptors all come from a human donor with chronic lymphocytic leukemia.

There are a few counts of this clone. The DNA of the CDR3 is TGTGCCAGTAGCGGGACAGGGAATCAGCCCCAGCATTTT. Protein product: CASSGTGNQPQHF. V usage is TRBV25-1 and J usage is TRBJ1-5, with 9 bases identical to TRBD1. The CDR3 has 13 amino acids. The trim removed 9 bases at V and 4 bases at J, leaving 4 bases unmatched. The V gene's germline CDR1 is MGHDK and CDR2 SYGVNS.

The CDR3 loop reads CASSLMWDSPPGANVLTF. CDR3 coding DNA: TGTGCCAGCAGCTTAATGTGGGACAGCCCCCCTGGGGCCAACGTCCTGACTTTC. The rearrangement joins TRBV7-3 to TRBJ2-6; 7 positions match TRBD1. V trimming: 1 base; J trimming: 2 bases; junction bases outside the gene matches: 8. This CDR3 spans 18 amino acids. Germline V CDR1 and CDR2: SGHTA, FQGTGA.

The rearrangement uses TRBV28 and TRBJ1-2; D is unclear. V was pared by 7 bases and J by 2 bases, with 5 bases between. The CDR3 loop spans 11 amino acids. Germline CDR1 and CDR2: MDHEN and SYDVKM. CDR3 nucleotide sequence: TGTGCCAGCAACGCCAACTATGGCTACACCTTC. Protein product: CASNANYGYTF.

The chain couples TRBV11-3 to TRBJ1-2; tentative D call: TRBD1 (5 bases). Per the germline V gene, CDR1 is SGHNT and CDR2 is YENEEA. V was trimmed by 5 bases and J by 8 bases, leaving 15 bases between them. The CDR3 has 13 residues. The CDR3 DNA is TGTGCCAGCAGCCCCGGACAAGGGTACGGCTACACCTTC. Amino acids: CASSPGQGYGYTF.

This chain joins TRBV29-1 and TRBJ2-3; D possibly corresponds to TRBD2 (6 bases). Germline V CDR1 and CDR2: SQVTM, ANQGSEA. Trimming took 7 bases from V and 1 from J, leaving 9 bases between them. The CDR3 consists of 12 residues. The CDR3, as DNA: TGCAGCGCGTGGAGGGGCACAGATACGCAGTATTTT. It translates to CSAWRGTDTQYF.

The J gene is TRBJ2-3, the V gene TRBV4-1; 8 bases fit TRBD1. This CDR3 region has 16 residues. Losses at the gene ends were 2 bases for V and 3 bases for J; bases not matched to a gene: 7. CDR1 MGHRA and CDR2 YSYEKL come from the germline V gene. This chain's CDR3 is CASSQPRQGKTDTQYF. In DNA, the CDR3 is TGCGCCAGCAGCCAACCACGACAGGGGAAGACAGATACGCAGTATTTT.

CDR3 sequence reads: CASSSSQGRSNQPQHF. CDR3 coding DNA: TGTGCCAGCAGCTCCTCTCAGGGGAGGAGCAATCAGCCCCAGCATTTT. The chain is built from TRBV27 and TRBJ1-5, with D perhaps matching TRBD1 (6 bases). CDR1 is MNHEY, CDR2 SMNVEV, per germline (reference sequence). The CDR3 length is 16 residues. V was shortened by 6 bases and J by 1 base, with 16 bases between the two germline ends.

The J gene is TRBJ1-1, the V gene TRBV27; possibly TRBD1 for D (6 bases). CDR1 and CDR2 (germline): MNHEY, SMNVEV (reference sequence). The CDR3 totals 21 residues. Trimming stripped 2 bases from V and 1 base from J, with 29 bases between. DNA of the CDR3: TGTGCCAGCAGTTTACTGTACCCCATAGGGGGGGCGAGCCATTGGAACACTGAAGCTTTCTTT. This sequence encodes CASSLLYPIGGASHWNTEAFF.

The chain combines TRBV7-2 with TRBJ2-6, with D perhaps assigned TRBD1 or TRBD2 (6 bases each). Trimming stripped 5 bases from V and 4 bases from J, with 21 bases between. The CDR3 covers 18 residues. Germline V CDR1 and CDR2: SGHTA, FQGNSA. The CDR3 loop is CASSTLGRGLKGANVLTF. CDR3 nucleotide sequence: TGTGCCAGCAGCACCCTAGGCAGGGGACTGAAAGGGGCCAACGTCCTGACTTTC.

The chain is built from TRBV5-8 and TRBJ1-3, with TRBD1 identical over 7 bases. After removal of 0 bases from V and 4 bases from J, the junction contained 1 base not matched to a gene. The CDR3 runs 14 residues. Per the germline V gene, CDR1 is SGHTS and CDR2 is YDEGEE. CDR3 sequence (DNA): TGTGCCAGCAGCTTGGGGGACAGCGGAAACACCATATATTTT. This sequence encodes CASSLGDSGNTIYF.

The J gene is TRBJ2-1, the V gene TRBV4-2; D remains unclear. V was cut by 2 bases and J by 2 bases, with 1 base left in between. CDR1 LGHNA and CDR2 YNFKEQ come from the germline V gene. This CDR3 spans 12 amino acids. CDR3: CASSQPYNEQFF. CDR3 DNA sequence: TGTGCCAGCAGCCAACCCTACAATGAGCAGTTCTTC.

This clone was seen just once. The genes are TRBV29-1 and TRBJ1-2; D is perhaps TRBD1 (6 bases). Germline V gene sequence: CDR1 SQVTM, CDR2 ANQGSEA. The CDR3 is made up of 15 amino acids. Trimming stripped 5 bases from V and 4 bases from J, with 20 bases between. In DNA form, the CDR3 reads TGCAGCGTTACCCGCCGGGACACTATCTCCTATGGCTACACCTTC. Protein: CSVTRRDTISYGYTF.

The CDR3 reads CASSPHWLAGGLSYRDEQFF. CDR3 in DNA: TGTGCCAGCAGCCCCCATTGGCTAGCGGGGGGGCTAAGTTATCGCGATGAGCAGTTCTTC. J is TRBJ2-1 and V is TRBV7-3; 12 bases agree with TRBD2. Germline V gives CDR1 SGHTA, CDR2 FQGTGA. J gave up 8 bases and V 5 bases, and 22 bases lay outside the gene matches. The CDR3 runs 20 residues.

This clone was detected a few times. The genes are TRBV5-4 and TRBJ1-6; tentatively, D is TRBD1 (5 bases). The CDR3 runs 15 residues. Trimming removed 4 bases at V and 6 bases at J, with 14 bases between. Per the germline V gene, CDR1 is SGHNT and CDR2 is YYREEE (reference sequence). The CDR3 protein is CASSRRGGINSPLHF. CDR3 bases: TGTGCCAGCAGCCGACGGGGGGGTATTAATTCACCCCTCCACTTT.

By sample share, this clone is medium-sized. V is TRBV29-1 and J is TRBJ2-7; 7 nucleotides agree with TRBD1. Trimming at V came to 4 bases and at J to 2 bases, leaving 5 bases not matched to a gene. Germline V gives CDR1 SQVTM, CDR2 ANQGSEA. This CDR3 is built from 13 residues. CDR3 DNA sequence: TGCAGCGTTGGGGGACAGACTACCTACGAGCAGTACTTC. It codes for CSVGGQTTYEQYF.

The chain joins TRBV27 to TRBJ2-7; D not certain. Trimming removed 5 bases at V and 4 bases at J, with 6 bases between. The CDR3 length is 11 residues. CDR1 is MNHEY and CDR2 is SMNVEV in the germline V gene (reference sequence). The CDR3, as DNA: TGTGCCAGCAGTGGATATTACGAGCAGTACTTC. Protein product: CASSGYYEQYF.

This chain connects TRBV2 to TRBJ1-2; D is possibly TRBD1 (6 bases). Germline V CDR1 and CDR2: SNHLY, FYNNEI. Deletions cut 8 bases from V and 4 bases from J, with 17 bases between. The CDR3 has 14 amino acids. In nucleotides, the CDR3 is TGTGCCAGCCGGGGTGGAGGGGGGCCCTATGGCTACACCTTC. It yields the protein CASRGGGGPYGYTF.

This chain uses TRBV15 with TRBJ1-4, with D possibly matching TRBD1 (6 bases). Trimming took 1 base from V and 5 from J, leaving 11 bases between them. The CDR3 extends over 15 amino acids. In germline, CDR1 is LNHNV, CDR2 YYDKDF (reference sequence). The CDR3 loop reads CATSRAYQGNEKLFF. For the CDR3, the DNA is TGTGCCACCAGCAGAGCGTATCAGGGGAATGAAAAACTGTTTTTT.

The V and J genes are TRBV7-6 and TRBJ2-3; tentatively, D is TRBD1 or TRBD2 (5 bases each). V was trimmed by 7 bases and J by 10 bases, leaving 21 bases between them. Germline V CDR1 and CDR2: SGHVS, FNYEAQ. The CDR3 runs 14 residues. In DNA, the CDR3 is TGTGCCAGCACCCGAAGGGACGGCGAGGGTTCGCAGTATTTT. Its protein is CASTRRDGEGSQYF.

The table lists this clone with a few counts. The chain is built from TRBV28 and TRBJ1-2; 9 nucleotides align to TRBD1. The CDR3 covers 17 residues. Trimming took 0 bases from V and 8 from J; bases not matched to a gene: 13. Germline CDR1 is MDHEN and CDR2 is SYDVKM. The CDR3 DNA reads TGTGCCAGCAGTTTATGGGGTCCGGGACAGGGAATGAGGGGCTACACCTTC. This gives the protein CASSLWGPGQGMRGYTF.

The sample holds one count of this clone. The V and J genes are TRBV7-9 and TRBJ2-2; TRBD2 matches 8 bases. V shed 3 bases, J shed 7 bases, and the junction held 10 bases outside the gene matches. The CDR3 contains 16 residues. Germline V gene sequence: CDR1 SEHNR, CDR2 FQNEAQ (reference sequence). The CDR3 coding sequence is TGTGCCAGCAGCTTCGCAAGGACTAGCTCGAGCGGGGAGCTGTTTTTT. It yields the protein CASSFARTSSSGELFF.

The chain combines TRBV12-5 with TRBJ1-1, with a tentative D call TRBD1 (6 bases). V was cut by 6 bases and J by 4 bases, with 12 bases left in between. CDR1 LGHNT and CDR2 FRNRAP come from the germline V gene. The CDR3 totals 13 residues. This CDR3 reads CASGQGSITEAFF. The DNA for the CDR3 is TGTGCTAGTGGACAGGGTAGTATCACTGAAGCTTTCTTT.

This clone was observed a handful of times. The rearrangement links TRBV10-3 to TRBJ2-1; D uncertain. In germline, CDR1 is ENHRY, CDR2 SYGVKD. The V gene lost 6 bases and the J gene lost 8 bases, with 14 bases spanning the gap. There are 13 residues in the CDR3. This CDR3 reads CAIRTTPRDEQFF. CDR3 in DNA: TGTGCCATCAGAACAACACCTAGGGATGAGCAGTTCTTC.

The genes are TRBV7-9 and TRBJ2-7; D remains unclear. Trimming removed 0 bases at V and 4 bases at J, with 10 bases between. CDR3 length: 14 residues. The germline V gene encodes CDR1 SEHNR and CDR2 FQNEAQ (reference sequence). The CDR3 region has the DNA TGTGCCAGCAGCTTAGCTCCAGCGCTGTACGAGCAGTACTTC. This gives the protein CASSLAPALYEQYF. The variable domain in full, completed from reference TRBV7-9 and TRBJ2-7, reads DTGVSQNPRHKITKRGQNVTFRCDPISEHNRLYWYRQTLGQGPEFLTYFQNEAQLEKSRLLSDRFSAERPKGSFSTLEIQRTEQGDSAMYLCASSLAPALYEQYFGPGTRLTVT.